This T cell receptor beta chain was recorded in a study of blood T cell repertoires in COVID-19. V was pared by 2 bases and J by 5 bases, with 14 bases of the junction left unmatched. The germline V gene has CDR1 LGHDT and CDR2 YNNKEL (reference sequence). This CDR3 region has 17 residues. TCRdb keeps only in-frame clones here, not all; method: immunoSEQ multiplex PCR. The sample includes around 150,000 clones, 75% to 80% of them seen just once. The receptor comes from a woman aged 45 to 65 with active or convalescent COVID-19. V and J are TRBV3-1 (or the pseudogene TRBV3-2) and TRBJ2-7, with TRBD2 matching 8 bases. The sequencing sample was made of peripheral blood. The CDR3 coding sequence is TGTGCCAGCAGCCAATCGTTTTCTTGGACTAGCATCCACGAGCAGTACTTC. Protein product: CASSQSFSWTSIHEQYF.